The sequence of this T cell receptor (beta chain) was determined in a study of blood T cell repertoires in COVID-19. Generated by immunoSEQ multiplex PCR, the TCRdb table keeps only in-frame clones and is missing some. Of around 260,000 clones listed, under 90% are singletons. Germline CDR1 reads SGDLS; CDR2 reads YYNGEE. Trimming shortened V by 0 bases and J by 8 bases, and 14 bases separated the two germline ends. The CDR3 runs 14 residues. The sequenced sample was peripheral blood. This chain links TRBV9 with TRBJ1-2; a weak D match, TRBD1 (5 bases). This receptor was identified in a woman in her thirties or forties who had recovered from COVID-19. The CDR3 loop reads CASSVGGDAWGYTF. In DNA form, the CDR3 reads TGTGCCAGCAGCGTAGGCGGGGACGCTTGGGGCTACACCTTC.